The clone carrying this T cell receptor beta chain came up many times. This record comes from a study of prognosis after radiotherapy for stage I lung cancer. Genomic DNA yielded TCR beta CDR3, amplified by two-round multiplex PCR. Primers specific to each TRBV and TRBJ gene were used in first-round PCR. One entry per CDR3 protein, called by TCRdb with MiXCR from the multiplex PCR reads. The sample includes approximately 30,000 distinct CDR3 sequences, 32% of them seen just once. Germline CDR1 is MNHNS and CDR2 is SASEGT. The CDR3 extends over 15 amino acids. V dropped 8 bases and J dropped 3; count of bases not matched to a gene: 4. Blood, around 5.7 milliliters, was collected at each of two time points.

The origin of this receptor is a donor at least 50 years old with non-small cell lung cancer. The specimen comprised PBMCs, sampled before or after stereotactic body radiation therapy (not recorded which). The rearrangement uses TRBV6-1 and TRBJ2-1; 13 bases match TRBD2. The CDR3 coding sequence is TGTGCCAGCCGATGGACTAGCGGGAGCTACAATGAGCAGTTCTTC. Encoded protein: CASRWTSGSYNEQFF.